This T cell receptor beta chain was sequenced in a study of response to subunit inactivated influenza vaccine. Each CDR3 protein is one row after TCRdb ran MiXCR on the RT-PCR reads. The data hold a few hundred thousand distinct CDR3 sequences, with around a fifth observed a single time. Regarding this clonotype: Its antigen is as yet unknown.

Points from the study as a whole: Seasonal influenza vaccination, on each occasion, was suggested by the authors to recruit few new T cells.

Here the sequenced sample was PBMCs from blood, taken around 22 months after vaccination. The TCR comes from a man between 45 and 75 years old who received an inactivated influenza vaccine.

CDR3 coding DNA: TGCGCCAGCAGCCCTTTGGGGAGGAATGAGCAGTTCTTC. Residues: CASSPLGRNEQFF. The genes are TRBV5-1 and TRBJ2-1; possible D gene TRBD2, 6 bases. Germline CDR1 reads SGHRS; CDR2 reads YFSETQ. Trimming cost V 4 bases and J 7 bases, with 12 bases left between them. CDR3 length: 13 residues.